This entry lists 10 T cell receptor beta chains sequenced from one sample in a study of T cell clonality in common variable immunodeficiency. Produced via immunoSEQ multiplex PCR; TCRdb's table is partial and in-frame only. In total the sample includes approximately 60,000 clones, none of them seen once. Sequenced material: peripheral blood mononuclear cells. The source is a person aged 18 to 75 in good health.

About this clone itself: Read sequence stops 3 residues before the CDR3 end, and the germline J gene provides the missing end. The chain is built from TRBV7-2 and TRBJ1-1; TRBD1 might be the D (6 bases). From germline, CDR1 is SGHTA and CDR2 FQGNSA. The CDR3 runs to 17 residues. Between the trimmed V and J ends, which lost 0 bases and 4 bases, there was a span of 18 bases. Partial CDR3 DNA: TGTGCCAGCAGCTTAGCTGCGGGGGCAGAGTTGGGCACTGAA. Protein sequence: CASSLAAGAELGTE. The full CDR3 sequence reads CASSLAAGAELGTEAFF.

At least ten counts were recorded for this clone. The CDR3 reads CASSEGASTDTQYF. The CDR3 DNA, read in part, is TGTGCCAGCTCAGAGGGGGCTAGCACAGATACG. V usage is TRBV18 and J usage is TRBJ2-3; TRBD1 matches 7 bases. The missing CDR3 end, 3 residues past where the read stops, is filled in from the germline J gene. The CDR3 extends over 14 amino acids. The germline gives CDR1 KGHSH, CDR2 LQKENI. Trimming at V came to 5 bases and at J to 0 bases, leaving 2 bases not matched to a gene.

This clone came up many times. The sequence runs out 3 residues before the end of the CDR3; the remainder is reconstructed from the germline J gene. V and J are TRBV12-3 or TRBV12-4 and TRBJ2-7; no definite D call. This CDR3 is 12 amino acids long. Trimming stripped 1 base from V and 4 bases from J, with 5 bases between. Partial CDR3 DNA: TGTGCCAGCAGTTTAGGAAGGTACGAG. This codes for CASSLGRYE. The complete CDR3 protein is CASSLGRYEQYF.

This clone was detected many times. Sequencing ends 3 residues short of the CDR3 end; the germline J gene provides the rest. The rearrangement uses TRBV20-1 and TRBJ1-4, with 7 bases identical to TRBD1. There are 16 residues in the CDR3. Germline V CDR1 and CDR2: DFQATT, SNEGSKA (reference sequence). This CDR3 is CSARDFHRGDNSPLFF. The sequenced part of the CDR3 DNA is TGCAGTGCTAGAGATTTCCACAGGGGCGATAATTCACCA.

In the case of this clone: Read sequence stops 3 residues before the CDR3 end, and the germline J gene provides the missing end. V is TRBV7-9 and J is TRBJ1-5; a possible D gene is TRBD1 (6 bases). Germline V CDR1 and CDR2: SEHNR, FQNEAQ (reference sequence). The germline V and J ends were trimmed by 0 bases and 6 bases, with 12 bases remaining between them. The CDR3 is 15 residues long. The DNA read from the CDR3 is TGTGCCAGCAGCTTAGCAATAGGGGGAAGTCAGCCC. It specifies CASSLAIGGSQP. The CDR3 reads in full as CASSLAIGGSQPQHF.

The sample holds many counts of this clone. The read ends 3 residues early relative to the CDR3; the germline J gene fills the gap. The rearrangement links TRBV7-2 to TRBJ2-5; 11 bases fit TRBD2. This CDR3 has 15 residues. Germline V lookup: CDR1 SGHTA, CDR2 FQGNSA. V lost 2 bases to trimming and J lost 4 bases; unmatched junction nucleotides: 3. The CDR3 here is CASSLPGLAGETQYF. The covered CDR3 bases are TGTGCCAGCAGCTTACCCGGACTAGCGGGAGAGACC.

This clone was counted many times. The read falls 3 residues short of the CDR3 end, and the missing part is taken from the germline J gene. This chain uses TRBV5-1 with TRBJ2-3; a possible D gene is TRBD2 (5 bases). Germline CDR1 is SGHRS and CDR2 is YFSETQ. This CDR3 is built from 15 residues. Incomplete CDR3 DNA: TGCGCCAGCAGCTTGGAACGCCCCACCAGAGGGACG. Its protein product is CASSLERPTRGT. The CDR3, in full, reads CASSLERPTRGTQYF. Drawing the rest from reference TRBV5-1 and TRBJ2-3, the complete variable domain is KAGVTQTPRYLIKTRGQQVTLSCSPISGHRSVSWYQQTPGQGLQFLFEYFSETQRNKGNFPGRFSGRQFSNSRSEMNVSTLELGDSALYLCASSLERPTRGTQYFGPGTRLTVL.

This clone was counted ten times or more. The DNA ends 3 residues before the CDR3 does, and the rest of the CDR3 is filled in from the germline J gene. The chain combines TRBV7-2 with TRBJ1-6; D gene unclear. This CDR3 is built from 12 residues. Between the trimmed V and J ends, which lost 4 bases and 7 bases, there was a span of 5 bases. Per the germline V gene, CDR1 is SGHTA and CDR2 is FQGNSA. The CDR3: CASSYNNSPLHF. The DNA read from the CDR3 is TGTGCCAGCAGCTACAACAATTCACCC.

This clone came up a few times. The read ends 3 residues before the CDR3 terminus; that terminus is restored from the germline J gene. The chain is built from TRBV18 and TRBJ1-2, with D possibly TRBD1 on 6 matching bases. This CDR3 has 16 residues. The germline CDR1 and CDR2 sequences are KGHSH and LQKENI. CDR3 DNA, as far as it was read: TGTGCCAGCTCAGGAGGGGGGACTAGCACGAGCAATGAC. Its protein is CASSGGGTSTSND. The complete CDR3 sequence is CASSGGGTSTSNDYTF.

This clone came up many times. The DNA ends 3 residues before the CDR3 does, and the rest of the CDR3 is filled in from the germline J gene. The V call is TRBV2, the J call TRBJ2-5, with a possible D match to TRBD2 (6 bases). Trimming pared 4 bases from V and 2 bases from J, leaving 11 bases between. The CDR3 is 14 amino acids. Germline CDR1 SNHLY, CDR2 FYNNEI. The covered CDR3 bases are TGTGCCAGCAGTGGTAGCGGAGTTCAAGAGACC. This sequence encodes CASSGSGVQET. The entire CDR3 is CASSGSGVQETQYF. Full variable domain (outside the CDR3, taken from reference TRBV2 and TRBJ2-5): EPEVTQTPSHQVTQMGQEVILRCVPISNHLYFYWYRQILGQKVEFLVSFYNNEISEKSEIFDDQFSVERPDGSNFTLKIRSTKLEDSAMYFCASSGSGVQETQYFGPGTRLLVL.